One and the same sample provided the 2 T cell receptor beta chains below, sequenced in a study of T cells in Graves' hyperthyroidism and ophthalmopathy. Using RNA transcripts as the source, TCR beta CDR3 regions were amplified. During a first-round RT-PCR of the TCR CDR3, the HTBI primer set was used. TCRdb re-called the multiplex PCR reads with MiXCR, one entry per CDR3 protein. The table shows fewer than 350,000 distinct CDR3 sequences, with roughly 14% occurring only once. The sample consisted of blood. These receptors all come from a woman aged 25 to 39 with Graves' hyperthyroidism that later progressed to Graves' ophthalmopathy.

This clonotype came up a few times. The CDR3 nucleotides read TGTGCCACCGCGACGCAGGGGGGTAATAGCAATCAGCCCCAGCATTTT. Translation: CATATQGGNSNQPQHF. This rearrangement joins TRBV6-1 to TRBJ1-5, with 7 nucleotides matching TRBD1. The ends lost 10 bases at V and 0 bases at J; junction bases unmatched: 12. Germline values: CDR1 MNHNS, CDR2 SASEGT. The CDR3 runs to 16 residues.

This clonotype was seen ten or more times. J is TRBJ2-1 and V is TRBV11-2; TRBD2 aligns across 13 bases. The CDR3 consists of 14 residues. Trimming at V came to 5 bases and at J to 8 bases, leaving 3 bases not matched to a gene. CDR1 and CDR2 from the germline V gene are SGHAT and FQNNGV. The CDR3 region is CASSEGLAGDEQFF. The CDR3 DNA reads TGTGCCAGCAGCGAAGGACTAGCGGGAGATGAGCAGTTCTTC.